Described below is a single TCR beta chain sequence and its context. With 0 bases clipped from V and 5 bases from J, the junction kept 6 bases outside the gene matches. The CDR3 is made up of 16 amino acids. From germline, CDR1 is LGHNA and CDR2 YNFKEQ. This specimen belongs to a study of blood T cell repertoires in COVID-19. At the level of the study: COVID-19 samples from acute and convalescent phases originated in the United States, Italy and Spain.

Sequencing was performed with immunoSEQ multiplex PCR; in TCRdb, only in-frame clones are kept and a portion is missing. The sample consists of tens of thousands of clones, more than 65% of them appearing once. The sequence was obtained from a human donor in a cohort sampled during active COVID-19. The genes are TRBV4-2 and TRBJ2-3, with 9 bases fitting TRBD2. The sequencing sample was made of peripheral blood. CDR3 amino acids: CASSQDHSGSKDTQYF. CDR3 nucleotide sequence: TGTGCCAGCAGCCAAGATCATAGCGGGAGTAAAGATACGCAGTATTTT.